The 25 T cell receptor beta chains in this list originate from one sample, sequenced in a study of blood T cells in healthy people across ages. Sample-barcoded 5' priming and a J-beta primer mix drove a second PCR of about 7 to 12 cycles. Each CDR3 protein gets one entry after TCRdb re-called the 5' RACE reads with MiXCR. The sample holds over 1,500,000 distinct CDR3 sequences; around half are singletons and the top ten take over 2%. Sequenced: blood. The receptors were sampled from a woman aged 40 to 55 in good health.

A word on this clonotype: The junction shows a germline mismatch at one end, possibly a read error. The chain employs TRBV7-2 and TRBJ1-2; D might be TRBD1 (6 bases). This CDR3 is built from 15 residues. The germline CDR1 and CDR2 sequences are SGHTA and FQGNSA. The CDR3 nucleotides are TGTGTCAGCAGGCCCGGGAACCAGGGGTACTATGGCCACACCTTC. It is translated as CVSRPGNQGYYGHTF.

V gene TRBV5-5 combines with J gene TRBJ2-3; TRBD2 aligns across 11 bases. The CDR3 consists of 16 residues. Losses at the gene ends were 1 base for V and 5 bases for J; bases not matched to a gene: 6. CDR1 is SGHKS and CDR2 is YYEKEE in the germline V gene (reference sequence). The CDR3 DNA reads as TGTGCCAGCAGCTTGCGGCTAGCGGGGGGAGTAGATACGCAGTATTTT. Encoded protein: CASSLRLAGGVDTQYF. Together with reference TRBV5-5 and TRBJ2-3, the CDR3 gives the full variable domain: DAGVTQSPTHLIKTRGQQVTLRCSPISGHKSVSWYQQVLGQGPQFIFQYYEKEERGRGNFPDRFSARQFPNYSSELNVNALLLGDSALYLCASSLRLAGGVDTQYFGPGTRLTVL.

The V and J genes are TRBV12-3 or TRBV12-4 and TRBJ2-1, with D hard to call. The V end was cut by 5 bases, the J end by 5 bases, with 13 bases between. The CDR3 sequence is 14 residues long. CDR3 protein: CASSGRVAHNEQFF. CDR3 coding DNA: TGTGCCAGCAGTGGACGGGTCGCTCACAATGAGCAGTTCTTC.

The V gene is TRBV20-1, the J gene TRBJ2-1; D remains unclear. The CDR3 has 10 amino acids. Trimming took off 4 bases at V and 7 bases at J, with 5 bases between the two ends. The germline V gene encodes CDR1 DFQATT and CDR2 SNEGSKA (reference sequence). CDR3 region: CSANLNEQFF. For the CDR3, the DNA is TGCAGTGCTAATCTGAATGAGCAGTTCTTC.

The sample holds a few counts of this clonotype. The V and J genes are TRBV2 and TRBJ2-5, with 8 bases fitting TRBD2. This CDR3 is built from 15 residues. Germline lookup yields CDR1 SNHLY and CDR2 FYNNEI. J was trimmed by 5 bases and V by 3 bases; bases with no gene match: 8. CDR3 DNA sequence: TGTGCCAGCAGTGACTCCAGCGGGGGAGTGGAGACCCAGTACTTC. Encoded protein: CASSDSSGGVETQYF. The full variable domain, its missing parts supplied by reference TRBV2 and TRBJ2-5, is EPEVTQTPSHQVTQMGQEVILRCVPISNHLYFYWYRQILGQKVEFLVSFYNNEISEKSEIFDDQFSVERPDGSNFTLKIRSTKLEDSAMYFCASSDSSGGVETQYFGPGTRLLVL.

This chain uses TRBV9 with TRBJ2-1, with D tentatively TRBD1 (6 bases). The CDR3 contains 15 residues. The V gene lost 1 base and the J gene lost 4 bases, with 12 bases spanning the gap. Per germline, CDR1 SGDLS and CDR2 YYNGEE. The CDR3 loop is CASSVSVQGYNEQFF. The CDR3 nucleotides are TGTGCCAGCAGCGTAAGTGTGCAGGGGTACAATGAGCAGTTCTTC.

The V gene is TRBV9, the J gene TRBJ2-5; 8 nucleotides line up with TRBD2. This CDR3 region has 16 residues. Germline assignment: CDR1 SGDLS and CDR2 YYNGEE. With V trimmed by 4 bases and J by 1 base, 9 bases remained unmatched. The DNA for the CDR3 is TGTGCCAGCAGCAGCTCCGGGACTAGACGCCAAGAGACCCAGTACTTC. Protein product: CASSSSGTRRQETQYF.

The gene calls are TRBV6-5 and TRBJ2-7; 7 positions agree with TRBD1. CDR3 length: 17 residues. The germline CDR1 and CDR2 sequences are MNHEY and SVGAGI. The V gene end was trimmed by 2 bases and the J gene end by 3 bases; junction bases not matched to a gene: 13. Here the CDR3 DNA reads TGTGCCAGCAGTTACACTTGGGACAGCTCGGAGGTCTACGAGCAGTACTTC. Translating gives CASSYTWDSSEVYEQYF.

The rearrangement uses TRBV4-3 and TRBJ1-4; TRBD1 is a possible D gene (6 bases). The CDR3 contains 19 residues. V lost 3 bases, J lost 8 bases, and 28 bases lay in between. Per the germline V gene, CDR1 is LGHNA and CDR2 is YSLEER. CDR3 protein: CASSQRRDIRAGAKEKLFF. In DNA form, the CDR3 reads TGCGCCAGCAGCCAGAGGAGGGACATCCGGGCTGGGGCAAAGGAAAAACTGTTTTTT.

This sequence joins TRBV15 and TRBJ1-2, with 7 nucleotides matching TRBD1. Germline V lookup: CDR1 LNHNV, CDR2 YYDKDF (reference sequence). The CDR3 loop spans 15 amino acids. Unmatched junction bases numbered 9, after V lost 0 bases and J lost 8 bases. CDR3 protein: CATSRDFRGRDGYTF. DNA for the CDR3: TGTGCCACCAGCAGAGATTTTAGGGGGCGCGACGGCTACACCTTC.

The gene calls are TRBV20-1 and TRBJ1-1; 10 nucleotides agree with TRBD1. Per the germline V gene, CDR1 is DFQATT and CDR2 is SNEGSKA (reference sequence). The CDR3 contains 16 residues. J was trimmed by 1 base and V by 3 bases; bases with no gene match: 8. In nucleotides, the CDR3 is TGCAGTGCTAGGTCCGGGACAGGGGCTTGGAACACTGAAGCTTTCTTT. Translated, it gives CSARSGTGAWNTEAFF.

The chain employs TRBV6-1 and TRBJ2-5; 9 nucleotides line up with TRBD1. The CDR3 is 15 amino acids. Germline V gives CDR1 MNHNS, CDR2 SASEGT. V dropped 1 base and J dropped 4; count of bases not matched to a gene: 4. DNA for the CDR3: TGTGCCAGCAGTGAAGGGGACAGGGTGGGAGAGACCCAGTACTTC. This translates into CASSEGDRVGETQYF.

This clonotype was seen a handful of times. V and J are TRBV6-1 and TRBJ2-3; no definite D call. The CDR3 loop spans 16 amino acids. V was cut by 0 bases and J by 1 base, with 11 bases left in between. CDR1 is MNHNS and CDR2 is SASEGT in the germline V gene. The CDR3 sequence is CASSEASRTRTDTQYF. The CDR3 DNA reads TGTGCCAGCAGTGAAGCCTCTCGAACCCGCACAGATACGCAGTATTTT.

V gene TRBV20-1 combines with J gene TRBJ2-7, with D possibly TRBD2 on 5 matching bases. The CDR3 has 16 residues. Looked up from germline, CDR1 is DFQATT and CDR2 is SNEGSKA (reference sequence). The V gene lost 2 bases and the J gene lost 3 bases, with 20 bases spanning the gap. This chain's CDR3 is CSARPSSRTYLYEQYF. The CDR3, as DNA: TGCAGTGCTAGACCATCTTCTCGGACTTACCTCTACGAGCAGTACTTC.

This chain links TRBV7-2 with TRBJ2-1; D is possibly TRBD2 (6 bases). The J call is in doubt because the DNA end fits TRBJ2-7 better. CDR3 length: 17 residues. Germline V gene lookup returns CDR1 SGHTA and CDR2 FQGNSA. CDR3 DNA sequence: TGTGCCAGCAGCCCCGAGGGTGGGGGGTACTCCTACAATGAGCAGTACTTC. Translated: CASSPEGGGYSYNEQYF.

This clonotype was picked up a small number of times. J is TRBJ2-1 and V is TRBV7-3; 7 positions agree with TRBD2. With V trimmed by 5 bases and J by 6 bases, 4 bases remained unmatched. CDR3 size: 13 residues. Germline V gene sequence: CDR1 SGHTA, CDR2 FQGTGA. CDR3 DNA sequence: TGTGCCAGCAGCGCTGGACTAGGCAATGAGCAGTTCTTC. Protein sequence: CASSAGLGNEQFF.

This clonotype was counted only a few times. The chain links TRBV24-1 to TRBJ1-2, with TRBD1 identical over 7 bases. The junction had 6 bases not matched to a gene; V was cut back by 2 bases and J by 4 bases. This CDR3 is built from 15 residues. The germline CDR1 and CDR2 sequences are KGHDR and SFDVKD. CDR3 amino acids: CATSDSIQGSYGYTF. CDR3 DNA sequence: TGTGCCACCAGTGATTCCATACAGGGGTCCTATGGCTACACCTTC.

This clonotype was recorded a few times. The chain combines TRBV27 with TRBJ1-2; D is perhaps TRBD1 (5 bases). This CDR3 spans 14 amino acids. V lost 6 bases and J 2 bases, leaving 13 bases between the germline ends. From germline, CDR1 is MNHEY and CDR2 SMNVEV (reference sequence). This CDR3 is CASRPWDSNYGYTF. CDR3 sequence (DNA): TGTGCCAGCAGGCCCTGGGACTCCAACTATGGCTACACCTTC.

The J gene is TRBJ2-3, the V gene TRBV29-1; D is ambiguous. V lost 6 bases to trimming and J lost 5 bases, with 6 bases between them. Per the germline V gene, CDR1 is SQVTM and CDR2 is ANQGSEA. This CDR3 region has 10 residues. DNA of the CDR3: TGCAGCGTGTTCAGAGATACGCAGTATTTT. Translation gives CSVFRDTQYF.

The sample holds a few counts of this clonotype. J is TRBJ2-5 and V is TRBV4-1; tentative D call: TRBD1 (7 bases). Germline-derived CDR1 and CDR2 are MGHRA and YSYEKL. The CDR3 extends over 14 amino acids. Deletions cut 3 bases from V and 5 bases from J, with 13 bases between. The CDR3 DNA reads as TGCGCCAGCAGCCAGGAGGGACAGCGGGAGACCCAGTACTTC. It specifies CASSQEGQRETQYF.

This clonotype came up many times. The rearrangement links TRBV29-1 to TRBJ2-5; TRBD2 matches at 7 bases. Per the germline V gene, CDR1 is SQVTM and CDR2 is ANQGSEA. CDR3 size: 13 residues. Germline trimming cut 7 bases from V and 5 bases from J; bases unmatched to any gene: 10. The CDR3 loop reads CSAGRTRQETQYF. CDR3 DNA: TGCAGCGCCGGACGGACTAGGCAGGAGACCCAGTACTTC.

J is TRBJ2-4 and V is TRBV6-6, with D unclear. Gene TRBJ2-7 matches the end of the DNA better, so the J call may be wrong. The CDR3 covers 13 residues. Looked up from germline, CDR1 is MNHNY and CDR2 is SVGAGI (reference sequence). CDR3 in DNA: TGTGCCAGCAGTTACTCGACCCCAGGCGAGCAGTACTTC. Protein product: CASSYSTPGEQYF.

This sequence joins TRBV4-1 and TRBJ2-1; 8 bases are shared with TRBD2. TRBJ2-7 explains the end of the DNA better; the J call may be wrong. The CDR3 has 15 amino acids. Germline loops: CDR1 MGHRA, CDR2 YSYEKL. CDR3 nucleotides: TGCGCCAGCAGCCAACGTACTAGCGGAGACAATGAGCAGTACTTC. This sequence encodes CASSQRTSGDNEQYF.

This chain uses TRBV27 with TRBJ1-1; D not certain. Trimming left V 2 bases short and J 4 bases short, with 11 bases between. The CDR3 runs 14 residues. Germline CDR1 reads MNHEY; CDR2 reads SMNVEV (reference sequence). CDR3 in amino acids: CASSLAPAGTEAFF. The CDR3 DNA reads TGTGCCAGCAGTTTAGCCCCCGCGGGCACTGAAGCTTTCTTT.

The rearrangement joins TRBV7-2 to TRBJ2-3; D remains ambiguous. Germline V gene data show CDR1 as SGHTA and CDR2 as FQGNSA. This CDR3 contains 11 residues. The CDR3 spells CGCGFSDTQYF. The CDR3 coding sequence is TGTGGTTGCGGTTTCTCAGATACGCAGTATTTT.